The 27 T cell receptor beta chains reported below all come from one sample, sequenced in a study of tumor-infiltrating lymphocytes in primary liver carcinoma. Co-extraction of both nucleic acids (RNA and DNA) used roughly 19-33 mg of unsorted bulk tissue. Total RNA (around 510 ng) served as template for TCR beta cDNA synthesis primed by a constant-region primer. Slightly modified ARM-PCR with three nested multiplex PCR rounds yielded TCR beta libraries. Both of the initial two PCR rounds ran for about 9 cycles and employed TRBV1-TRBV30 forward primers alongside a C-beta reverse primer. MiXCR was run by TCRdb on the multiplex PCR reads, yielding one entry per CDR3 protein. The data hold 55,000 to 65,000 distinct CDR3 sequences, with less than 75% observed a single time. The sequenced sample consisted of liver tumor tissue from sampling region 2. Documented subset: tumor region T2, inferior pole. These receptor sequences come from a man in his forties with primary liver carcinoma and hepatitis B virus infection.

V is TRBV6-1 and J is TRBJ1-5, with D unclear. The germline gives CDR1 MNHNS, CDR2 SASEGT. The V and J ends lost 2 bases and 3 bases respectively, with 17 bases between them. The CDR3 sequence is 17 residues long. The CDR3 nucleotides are TGTGCCAGCAGTGAAACCCGACAAATAACAGTCAATCAGCCCCAGCATTTT. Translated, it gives CASSETRQITVNQPQHF.

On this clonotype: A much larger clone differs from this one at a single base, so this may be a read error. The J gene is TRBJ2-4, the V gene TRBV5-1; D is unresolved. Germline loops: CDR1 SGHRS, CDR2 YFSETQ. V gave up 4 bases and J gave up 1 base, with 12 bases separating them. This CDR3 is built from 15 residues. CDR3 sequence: CASSGSGLAKNIQYF. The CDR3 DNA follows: TGCGCCAGCAGCGGCAGTGGGTTGGCCAAAAACATTCAGTACTTC.

The CDR3 protein is CASSQTIALAGVTNMQYF. The CDR3 DNA reads as TGCGCCAGCAGCCAGACCATTGCCTTAGCGGGAGTCACCAATATGCAGTATTTT. This chain uses TRBV4-1 with TRBJ2-3; 9 bases fit TRBD2. CDR1 is MGHRA, CDR2 YSYEKL, per germline. The CDR3 is 18 residues long. V trimming: 3 bases; J trimming: 11 bases; junction bases outside the gene matches: 21.

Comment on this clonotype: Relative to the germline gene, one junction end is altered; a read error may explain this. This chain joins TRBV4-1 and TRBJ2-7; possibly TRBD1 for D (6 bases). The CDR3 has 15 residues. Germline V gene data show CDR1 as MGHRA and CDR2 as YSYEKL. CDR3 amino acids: CDSSQDREQGHERYF. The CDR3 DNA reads TGCGACAGCAGCCAAGATCGGGAACAGGGACACGAGCGGTACTTC.

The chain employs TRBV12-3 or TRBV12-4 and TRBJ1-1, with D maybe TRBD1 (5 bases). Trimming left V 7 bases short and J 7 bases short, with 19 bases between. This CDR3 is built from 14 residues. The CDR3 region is CASTIVSGHIEAFF. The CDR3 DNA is TGTGCCAGCACGATTGTATCAGGGCACATTGAAGCTTTCTTT.

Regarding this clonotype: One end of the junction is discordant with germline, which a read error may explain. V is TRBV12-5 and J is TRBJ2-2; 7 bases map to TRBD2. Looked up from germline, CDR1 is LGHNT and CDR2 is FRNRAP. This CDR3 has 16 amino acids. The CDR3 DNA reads TGTGTTAGTGGTGTGGAGCGGGGATCAGGCATCGGGGAGCTGTTTTTT. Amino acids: CVSGVERGSGIGELFF.

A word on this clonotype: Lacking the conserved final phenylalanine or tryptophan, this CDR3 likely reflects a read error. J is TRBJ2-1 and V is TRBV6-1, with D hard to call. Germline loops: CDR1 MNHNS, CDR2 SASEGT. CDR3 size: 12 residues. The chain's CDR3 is CASGEREIKQFL. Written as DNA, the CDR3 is TGTGCCAGCGGTGAACGCGAGATAAAGCAGTTCCTC.

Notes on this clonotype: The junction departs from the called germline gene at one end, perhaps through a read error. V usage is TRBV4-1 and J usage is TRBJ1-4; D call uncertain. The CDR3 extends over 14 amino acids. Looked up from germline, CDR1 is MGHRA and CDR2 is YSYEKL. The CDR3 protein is CASSQGGSTEKLFF. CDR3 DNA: TGCGCCAGCAGCCAGGGCGGCAGTACCGAAAAACTATTTTTT.

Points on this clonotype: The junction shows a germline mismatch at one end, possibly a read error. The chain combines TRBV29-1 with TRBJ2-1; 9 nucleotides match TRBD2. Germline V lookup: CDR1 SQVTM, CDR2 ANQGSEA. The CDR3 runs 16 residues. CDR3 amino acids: CGVEWGASSGKTEQFF. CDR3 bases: TGCGGCGTTGAATGGGGGGCGTCTAGCGGGAAGACTGAGCAGTTCTTC.

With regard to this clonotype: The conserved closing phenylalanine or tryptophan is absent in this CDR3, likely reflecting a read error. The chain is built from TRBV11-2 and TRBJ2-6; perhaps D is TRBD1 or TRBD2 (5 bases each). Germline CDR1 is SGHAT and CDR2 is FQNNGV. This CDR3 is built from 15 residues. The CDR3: CATQRPRSGANVLTL. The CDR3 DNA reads TGTGCCACCCAGCGGCCGCGCTCTGGGGCCAACGTTCTGACTCTC.

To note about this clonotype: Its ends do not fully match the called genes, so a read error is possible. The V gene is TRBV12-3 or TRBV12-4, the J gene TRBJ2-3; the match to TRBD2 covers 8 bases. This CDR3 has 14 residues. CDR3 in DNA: TGTGCCAGCAATCCCGGGACTAGGCCAGATACGCAGTGTTTT. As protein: CASNPGTRPDTQCF.

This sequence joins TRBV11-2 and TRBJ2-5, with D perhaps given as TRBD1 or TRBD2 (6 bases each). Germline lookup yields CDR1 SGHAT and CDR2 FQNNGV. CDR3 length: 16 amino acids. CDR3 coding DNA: TGTTTCAGCAGCCAAACTCCTGGAGGGGGGAGAGAGACCCAGTACTTC. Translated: CFSSQTPGGGRETQYF.

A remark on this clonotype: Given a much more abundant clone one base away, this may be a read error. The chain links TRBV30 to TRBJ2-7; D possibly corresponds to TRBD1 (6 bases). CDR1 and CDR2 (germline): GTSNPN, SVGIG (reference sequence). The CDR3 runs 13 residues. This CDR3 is CVGSTQQGGEQYF. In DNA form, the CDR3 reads TGTGTCGGATCAACCCAACAGGGTGGCGAGCAGTACTTC.

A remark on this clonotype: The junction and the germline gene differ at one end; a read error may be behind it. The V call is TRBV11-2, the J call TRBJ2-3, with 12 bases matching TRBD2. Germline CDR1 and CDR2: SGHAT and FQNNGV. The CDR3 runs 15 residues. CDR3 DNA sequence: TGTATCAGCAGCTTGACTAGCGGGAGCACAGATACGCAGTGTTTT. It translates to CISSLTSGSTDTQCF.

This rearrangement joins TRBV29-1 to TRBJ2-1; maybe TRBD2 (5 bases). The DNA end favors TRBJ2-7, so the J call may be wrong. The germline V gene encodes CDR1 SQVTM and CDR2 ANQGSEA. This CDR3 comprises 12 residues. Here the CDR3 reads CSVREGGNEQYF. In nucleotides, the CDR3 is TGCAGCGTTAGAGAGGGTGGGAATGAGCAGTACTTC.

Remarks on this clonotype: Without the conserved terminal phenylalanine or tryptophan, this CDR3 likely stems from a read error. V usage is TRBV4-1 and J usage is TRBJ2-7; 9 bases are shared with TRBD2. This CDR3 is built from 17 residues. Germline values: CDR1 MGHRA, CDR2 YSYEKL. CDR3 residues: CVSSQRTSARGAYEQYI. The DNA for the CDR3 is TGCGTCAGCAGCCAACGGACTAGCGCCCGAGGGGCCTACGAGCAGTACATC.

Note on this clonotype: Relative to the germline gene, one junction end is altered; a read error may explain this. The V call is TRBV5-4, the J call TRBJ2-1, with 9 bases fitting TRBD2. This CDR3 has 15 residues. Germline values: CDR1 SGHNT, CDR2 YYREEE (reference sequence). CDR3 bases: TGTGCCAGCAGCACGGGAATAGCGGGAGCCAATGAGCAATTCTTC. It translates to CASSTGIAGANEQFF.

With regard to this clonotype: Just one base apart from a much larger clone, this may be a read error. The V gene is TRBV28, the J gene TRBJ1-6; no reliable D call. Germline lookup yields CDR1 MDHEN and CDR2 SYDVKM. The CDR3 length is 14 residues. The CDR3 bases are TGTGCCAACAGTTTGGATTTGGATAATTCACCCCTCCACTTT. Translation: CANSLDLDNSPLHF. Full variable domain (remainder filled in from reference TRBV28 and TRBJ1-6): DVKVTQSSRYLVKRTGEKVFLECVQDMDHENMFWYRQDPGLGLRLIYFSYDVKMKEKGDIPEGYSVSREKKERFSLILESASTNQTSMYLCANSLDLDNSPLHFGNGTRLTVT.

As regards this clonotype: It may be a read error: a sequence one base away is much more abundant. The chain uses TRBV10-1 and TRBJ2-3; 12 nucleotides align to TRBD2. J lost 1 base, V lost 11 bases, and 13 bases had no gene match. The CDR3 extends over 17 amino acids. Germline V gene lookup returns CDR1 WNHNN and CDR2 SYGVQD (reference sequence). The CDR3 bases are TGCGCCCGCCACCTAGCGGGAGGGCGGGGTTGCACAGATACGCAGTATTTT. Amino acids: CARHLAGGRGCTDTQYF.

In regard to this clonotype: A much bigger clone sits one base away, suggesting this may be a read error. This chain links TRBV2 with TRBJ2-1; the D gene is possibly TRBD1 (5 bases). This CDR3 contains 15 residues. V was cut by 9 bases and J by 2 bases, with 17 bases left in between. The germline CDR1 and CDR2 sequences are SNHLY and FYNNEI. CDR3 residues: CASSQDKSPYNEQFF. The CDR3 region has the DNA TGTGCCAGTAGTCAGGACAAAAGCCCCTACAATGAGCAGTTCTTC.

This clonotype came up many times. The CDR3 nucleotides are TGTGCCAGCACTTATCTAGCGGGCTATCACAATGAGCAGTTCTTC. Its protein product is CASTYLAGYHNEQFF. This chain connects TRBV6-2 or TRBV6-3 to TRBJ2-1, with 8 nucleotides matching TRBD2. V trimming: 7 bases; J trimming: 5 bases; junction bases outside the gene matches: 10. Germline loops: CDR1 MNHEY, CDR2 SVGEGT. This CDR3 is 15 amino acids long.

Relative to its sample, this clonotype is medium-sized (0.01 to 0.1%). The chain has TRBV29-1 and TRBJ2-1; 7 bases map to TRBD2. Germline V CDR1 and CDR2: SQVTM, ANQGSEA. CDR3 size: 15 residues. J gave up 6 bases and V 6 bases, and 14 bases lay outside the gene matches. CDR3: CSVEGLAGAPNEQFF. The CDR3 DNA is TGCAGCGTCGAGGGTCTGGCGGGAGCTCCCAATGAGCAGTTCTTC.

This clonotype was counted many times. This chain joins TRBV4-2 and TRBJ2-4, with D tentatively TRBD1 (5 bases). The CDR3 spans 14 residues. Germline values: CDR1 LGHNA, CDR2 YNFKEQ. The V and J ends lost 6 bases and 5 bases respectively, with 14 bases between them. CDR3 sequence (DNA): TGTGCCAGCAGTTCGCAGGGAAGGGAAAACATTCAGTACTTC. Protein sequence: CASSSQGRENIQYF.

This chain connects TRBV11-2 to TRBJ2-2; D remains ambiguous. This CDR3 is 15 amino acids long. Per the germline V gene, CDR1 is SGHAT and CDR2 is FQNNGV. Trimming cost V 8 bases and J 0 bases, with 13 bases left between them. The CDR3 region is CASCSAESNTGELFF. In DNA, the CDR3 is TGTGCCAGCTGCTCTGCGGAATCGAACACCGGGGAGCTGTTTTTT.

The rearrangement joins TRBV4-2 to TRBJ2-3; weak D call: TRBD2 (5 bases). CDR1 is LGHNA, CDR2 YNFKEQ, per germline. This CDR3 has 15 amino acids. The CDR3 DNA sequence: TGTGCAAGCTGCCAACATAGCCGGCGGGCAGATACGCAGTATTTT. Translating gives CASCQHSRRADTQYF.

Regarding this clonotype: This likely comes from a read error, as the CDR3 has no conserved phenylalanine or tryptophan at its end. The CDR3 coding sequence is TGTGCCAGTAGTAAAAGTATCCGGGCCAATGAGCAGTTCTTA. Its translation: CASSKSIRANEQFL. The chain recombines TRBV7-9 with TRBJ2-1, with no clear D. V was cut by 9 bases and J by 6 bases, with 18 bases left in between. There are 14 residues in the CDR3. Germline V gene sequence: CDR1 SEHNR, CDR2 FQNEAQ (reference sequence).

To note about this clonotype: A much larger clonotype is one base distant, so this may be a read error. The CDR3 DNA reads as TGTGCCAGCAGTTTAGACTGCGAGCAGTACTTC. Its protein product is CASSLDCEQYF. This chain links TRBV7-8 with TRBJ2-7; D is unclear. The length of the CDR3 is 11 residues. CDR1 and CDR2 from the germline V gene are SGHVS and FQNEAQ.